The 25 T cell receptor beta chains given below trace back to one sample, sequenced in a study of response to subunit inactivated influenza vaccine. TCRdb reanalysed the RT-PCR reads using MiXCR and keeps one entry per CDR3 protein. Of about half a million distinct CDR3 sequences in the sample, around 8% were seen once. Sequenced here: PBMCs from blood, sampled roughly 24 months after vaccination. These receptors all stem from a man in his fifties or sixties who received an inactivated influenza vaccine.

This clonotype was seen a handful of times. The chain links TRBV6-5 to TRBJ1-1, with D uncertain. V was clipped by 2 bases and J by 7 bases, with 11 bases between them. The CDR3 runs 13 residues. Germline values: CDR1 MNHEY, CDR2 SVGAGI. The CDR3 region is CASSYRPDGEAFF. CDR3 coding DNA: TGTGCCAGCAGTTACCGCCCGGACGGTGAAGCTTTCTTT.

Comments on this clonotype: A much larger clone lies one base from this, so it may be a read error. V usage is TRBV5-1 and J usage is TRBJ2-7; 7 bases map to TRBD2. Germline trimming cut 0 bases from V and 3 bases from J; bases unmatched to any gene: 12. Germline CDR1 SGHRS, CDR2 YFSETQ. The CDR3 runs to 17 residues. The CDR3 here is CASSLALGLAVSYEQYF. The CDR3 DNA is TGCGCCAGCAGCTTGGCCCTTGGTCTAGCGGTAAGCTACGAGCAGTACTTC.

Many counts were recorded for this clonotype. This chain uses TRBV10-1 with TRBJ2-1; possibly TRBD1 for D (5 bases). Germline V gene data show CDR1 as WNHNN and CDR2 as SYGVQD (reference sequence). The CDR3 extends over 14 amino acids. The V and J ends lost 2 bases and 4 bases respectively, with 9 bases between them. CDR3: CASSEGAKYNEQFF. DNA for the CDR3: TGCGCCAGCAGTGAGGGGGCCAAATACAATGAGCAGTTCTTC.

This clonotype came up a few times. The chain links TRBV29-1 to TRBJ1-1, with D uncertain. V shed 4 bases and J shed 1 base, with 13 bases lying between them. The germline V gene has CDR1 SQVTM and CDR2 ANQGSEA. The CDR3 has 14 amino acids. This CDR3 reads CSVGEYEENTEAFF. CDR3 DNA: TGCAGCGTTGGCGAATATGAGGAGAACACTGAAGCTTTCTTT.

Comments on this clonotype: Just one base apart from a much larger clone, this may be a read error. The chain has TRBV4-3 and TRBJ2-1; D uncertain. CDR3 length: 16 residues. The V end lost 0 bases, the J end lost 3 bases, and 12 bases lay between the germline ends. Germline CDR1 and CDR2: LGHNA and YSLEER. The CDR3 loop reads CASSQDRSQVYNEQFF. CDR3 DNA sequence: TGCGCCAGCAGCCAAGATCGGTCCCAGGTCTACAATGAGCAGTTCTTC.

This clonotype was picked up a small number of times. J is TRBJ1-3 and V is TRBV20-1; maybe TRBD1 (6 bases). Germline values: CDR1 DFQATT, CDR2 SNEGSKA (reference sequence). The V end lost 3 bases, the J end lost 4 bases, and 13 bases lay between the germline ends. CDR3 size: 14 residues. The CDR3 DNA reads TGCAGTGCTAGTTGGGGGGGCTCGGGAAACACCATATATTTT. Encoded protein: CSASWGGSGNTIYF.

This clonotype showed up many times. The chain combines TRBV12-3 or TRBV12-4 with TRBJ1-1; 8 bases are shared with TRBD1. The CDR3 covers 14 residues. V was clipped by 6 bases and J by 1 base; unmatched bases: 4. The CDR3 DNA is TGTGCCAGCAGGGTGACAGGGGCGAACACTGAAGCTTTCTTT. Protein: CASRVTGANTEAFF.

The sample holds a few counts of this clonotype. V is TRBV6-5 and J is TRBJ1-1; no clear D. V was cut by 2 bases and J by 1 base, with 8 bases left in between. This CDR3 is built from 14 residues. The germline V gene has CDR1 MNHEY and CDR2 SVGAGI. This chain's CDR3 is CASSYTDGNTEAFF. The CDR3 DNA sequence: TGTGCCAGCAGTTACACCGACGGGAACACTGAAGCTTTCTTT.

The CDR3 DNA sequence: TGTGCCAGCAGCCAAGAACCCTTCGGGGGTACTAATGAAAAACTGTTTTTT. Its translation is CASSQEPFGGTNEKLFF. The chain uses TRBV3-1 and TRBJ1-4; perhaps TRBD1 as D (5 bases). From germline, CDR1 is LGHDT and CDR2 YNNKEL (reference sequence). This CDR3 has 17 amino acids. Between the trimmed V and J ends, which lost 0 bases and 2 bases, there was a span of 13 bases.

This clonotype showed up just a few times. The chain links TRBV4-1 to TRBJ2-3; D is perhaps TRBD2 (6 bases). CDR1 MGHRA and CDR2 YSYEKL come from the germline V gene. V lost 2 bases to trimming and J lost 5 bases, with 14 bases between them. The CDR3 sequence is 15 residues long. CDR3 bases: TGCGCCAGCAGCCAACTCTGGGGACTTAGAGATACGCAGTATTTT. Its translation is CASSQLWGLRDTQYF.

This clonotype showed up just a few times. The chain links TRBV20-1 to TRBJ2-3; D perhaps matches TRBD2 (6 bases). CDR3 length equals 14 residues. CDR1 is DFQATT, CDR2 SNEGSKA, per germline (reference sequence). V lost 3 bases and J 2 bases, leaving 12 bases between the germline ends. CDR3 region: CSASGSASTDTQYF. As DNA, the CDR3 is TGCAGTGCTAGCGGGAGTGCGTCCACAGATACGCAGTATTTT.

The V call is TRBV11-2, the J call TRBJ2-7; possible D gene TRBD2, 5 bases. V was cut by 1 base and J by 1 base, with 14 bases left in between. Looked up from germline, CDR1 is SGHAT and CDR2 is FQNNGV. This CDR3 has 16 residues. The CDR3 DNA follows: TGTGCCAGCAGCTTAGGGGTGACGGGGTGGTCCTACGAGCAGTACTTC. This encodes CASSLGVTGWSYEQYF.

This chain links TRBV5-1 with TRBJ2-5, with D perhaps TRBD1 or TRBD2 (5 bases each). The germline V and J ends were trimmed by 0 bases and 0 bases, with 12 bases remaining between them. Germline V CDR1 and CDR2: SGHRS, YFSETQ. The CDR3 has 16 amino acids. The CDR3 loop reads CASSLVSGSNQETQYF. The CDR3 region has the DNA TGCGCCAGCAGCTTGGTATCAGGGAGTAACCAAGAGACCCAGTACTTC. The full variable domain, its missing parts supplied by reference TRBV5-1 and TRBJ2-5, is KAGVTQTPRYLIKTRGQQVTLSCSPISGHRSVSWYQQTPGQGLQFLFEYFSETQRNKGNFPGRFSGRQFSNSRSEMNVSTLELGDSALYLCASSLVSGSNQETQYFGPGTRLLVL.

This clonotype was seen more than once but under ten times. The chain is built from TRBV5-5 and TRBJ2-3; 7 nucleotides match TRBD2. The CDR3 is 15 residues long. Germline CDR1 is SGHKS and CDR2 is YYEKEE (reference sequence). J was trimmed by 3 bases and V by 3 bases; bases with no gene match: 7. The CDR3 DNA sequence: TGTGCCAGCAGCTGGGGGGGACTACCGACAGATACGCAGTATTTT. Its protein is CASSWGGLPTDTQYF.

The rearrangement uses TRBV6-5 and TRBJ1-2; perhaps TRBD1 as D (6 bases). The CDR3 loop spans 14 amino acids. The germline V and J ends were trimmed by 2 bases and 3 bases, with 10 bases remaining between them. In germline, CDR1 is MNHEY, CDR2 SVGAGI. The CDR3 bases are TGTGCCAGCAGTTACAAGGGGGGGGACTATGGCTACACCTTC. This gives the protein CASSYKGGDYGYTF.

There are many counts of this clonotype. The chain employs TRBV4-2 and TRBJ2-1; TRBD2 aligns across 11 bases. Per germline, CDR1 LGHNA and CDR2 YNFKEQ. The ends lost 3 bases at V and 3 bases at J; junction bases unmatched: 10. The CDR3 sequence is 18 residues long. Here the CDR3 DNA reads TGTGCCAGCAGCCAGAAACTCCGAACTAGCGGGAGCTACAATGAGCAGTTCTTC. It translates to CASSQKLRTSGSYNEQFF.

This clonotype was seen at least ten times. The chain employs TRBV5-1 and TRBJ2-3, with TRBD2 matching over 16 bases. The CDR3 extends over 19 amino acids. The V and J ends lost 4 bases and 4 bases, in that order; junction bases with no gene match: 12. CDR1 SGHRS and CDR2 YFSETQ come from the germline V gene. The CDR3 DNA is TGCGCCAGCAGCCCGGGACTAGCGGGGGGGCGAAGAGTGGCAGATACGCAGTATTTT. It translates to CASSPGLAGGRRVADTQYF.

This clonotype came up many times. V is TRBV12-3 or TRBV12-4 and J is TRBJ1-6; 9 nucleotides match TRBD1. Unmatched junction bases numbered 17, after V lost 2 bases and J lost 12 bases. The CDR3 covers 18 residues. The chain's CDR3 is CASSLLLVWDREEGPLHF. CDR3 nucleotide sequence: TGTGCCAGCAGTTTACTGTTGGTTTGGGACAGGGAGGAAGGACCCCTCCACTTT.

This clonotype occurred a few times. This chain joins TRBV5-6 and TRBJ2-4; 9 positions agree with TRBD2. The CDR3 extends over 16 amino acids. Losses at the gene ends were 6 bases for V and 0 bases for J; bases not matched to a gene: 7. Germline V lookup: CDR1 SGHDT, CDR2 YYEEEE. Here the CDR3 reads CASKRLAELAKNIQYF. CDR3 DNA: TGTGCCAGCAAACGACTAGCGGAACTAGCCAAAAACATTCAGTACTTC.

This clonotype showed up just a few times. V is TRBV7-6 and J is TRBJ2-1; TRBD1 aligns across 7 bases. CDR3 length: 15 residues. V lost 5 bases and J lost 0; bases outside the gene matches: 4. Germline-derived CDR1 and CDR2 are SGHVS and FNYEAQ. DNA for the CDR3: TGTGCCAGCAGCGCGTACAGGGGCTCCTACAATGAGCAGTTCTTC. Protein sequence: CASSAYRGSYNEQFF.

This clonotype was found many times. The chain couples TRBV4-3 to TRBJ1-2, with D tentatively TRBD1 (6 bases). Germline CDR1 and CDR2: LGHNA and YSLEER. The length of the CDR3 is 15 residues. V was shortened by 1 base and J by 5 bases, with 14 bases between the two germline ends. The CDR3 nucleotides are TGCGCCAGCAGCCAAGTTGCAGGGGCGGGTTATGGCTACACCTTC. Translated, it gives CASSQVAGAGYGYTF.

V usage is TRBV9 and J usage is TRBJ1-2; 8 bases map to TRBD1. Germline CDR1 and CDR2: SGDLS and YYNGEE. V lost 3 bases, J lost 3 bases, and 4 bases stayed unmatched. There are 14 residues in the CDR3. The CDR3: CASSATGADYGYTF. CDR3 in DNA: TGTGCCAGCAGCGCGACAGGGGCGGACTATGGCTACACCTTC.

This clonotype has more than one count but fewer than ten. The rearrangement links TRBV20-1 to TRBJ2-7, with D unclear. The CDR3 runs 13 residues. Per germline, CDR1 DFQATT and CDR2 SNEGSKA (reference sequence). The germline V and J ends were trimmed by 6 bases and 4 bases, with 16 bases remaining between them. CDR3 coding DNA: TGCAGTGCCGAAAAATCTGGGTTGTACGAGCAGTACTTC. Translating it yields CSAEKSGLYEQYF.

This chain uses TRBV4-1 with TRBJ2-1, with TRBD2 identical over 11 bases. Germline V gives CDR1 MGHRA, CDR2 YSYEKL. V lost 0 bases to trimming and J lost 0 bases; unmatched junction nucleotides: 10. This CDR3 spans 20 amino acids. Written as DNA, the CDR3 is TGCGCCAGCAGCCAAGACTCCGGCCATAGCGGGGGGGCCTCCTACAATGAGCAGTTCTTC. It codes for CASSQDSGHSGGASYNEQFF.

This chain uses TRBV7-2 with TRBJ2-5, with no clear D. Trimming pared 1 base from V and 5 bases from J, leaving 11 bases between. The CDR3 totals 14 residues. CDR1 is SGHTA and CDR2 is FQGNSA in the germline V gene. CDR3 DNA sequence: TGTGCCAGCAGCTTAGATGGCCCGCGGGAGACCCAGTACTTC. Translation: CASSLDGPRETQYF.